This T cell receptor beta chain stems from a study of identical twins. Study outcomes and limitations: Cord blood beta clonotypes that were abundant carried fewer insertions, and memory repertoires showed no such trend.

Healthy Caucasians supplied all donations. The CDR3 length is 12 residues. Trimming removed 3 bases from V and 6 bases from J, with 6 bases in between. Germline V gene data show CDR1 as ENHRY and CDR2 as SYGVKD. TCRdb ran MiXCR on the 5' RACE reads and lists one entry per CDR3 protein. Of 250,000 to 300,000 distinct CDR3 sequences in the sample, approximately 8.3% were seen once. This clonotype was seen only a few times. Its antigen is as yet unknown. These data were also reused for a study on yellow fever vaccine responses in identical twins.

The rearrangement joins TRBV10-3 to TRBJ2-1; no definite D call. Sequences were obtained from CD8+ T cells sorted from blood. This sequence was found in a woman between 18 and 29 years old in good health. CDR3 residues: CAISDKGNEQFF. The CDR3 nucleotides are TGTGCCATCAGTGACAAGGGCAATGAGCAGTTCTTC.